This TCR beta chain was recorded in a study of cytomegalovirus exposure and HLA in healthy donors (dated by TCRdb to the late 2010s). In the study overall: According to an earlier analysis of 587 of the donors, some 180 million T cells yielded 90 million to 140 million unique TCR beta sequences and about 300 Gb of sequence data. Approximately 300 gigabases of sequencing data and 75 million to 85 million unique TCR sequences made up an early release that covered roughly 670 HLA-typed donors. Of the 350 to 400 genotyped donors, around 81% fell in the genetic ancestry cluster associated with self-reported Caucasian donors. The aim of the study was to test whether cataloging public T cell receptors could identify signatures of past pathogen exposure. Using immunosequencing, the study profiled T cell repertoires from 666 subjects and related those repertoires to cytomegalovirus serostatus. Along with the 666-subject first cohort, a separate validation cohort of over 90 different subjects was used. The study combined high-throughput TCR immunosequencing, statistical association of individual TCRs with disease status, and machine learning to predict cytomegalovirus infection status. A later analysis re-examined previously published TCR beta repertoires from more than 650 donors and added high-resolution HLA genotyping to investigate patterns of TCR occurrence. In the later analysis, no new phenotypic data were used to find candidate immune exposures; instead, reliance was placed on TCR beta sequences and their occurrence across donors. In an earlier analysis of 587 of the donors, high-throughput TCR beta sequencing was used to judge whether each TCR beta V gene segment behaved as functional or pseudogenic. Donor age, sex, ethnicity and CMV serostatus were collected together with the repertoire data. In a later genetic analysis, genome-wide SNP genotypes for about three fifths of the 666 donors were used, and that subset was treated as a discovery cohort. Every discovery cohort repertoire had been produced on one sequencing platform. HLA typing included class I and class II loci at four-digit resolution. Typing coverage differed by locus: A, B, C, DRB1 and DQB1 were typed in roughly 620-640 donors, DQA1 in around 500, DPA1 in 600 to 610, and DPB1 in approximately 450. A handful of DR-DQ haplotypes were handled as single units for association and clustering because linkage in the cohort was strong. Among 398 genotyped donors of the cohort, an average of about 220,000 unique TCR beta nucleotide sequences was sequenced per donor, of which about 19% were non-productive.

The cohort comprised more than 550 healthy bone marrow donors. At the time of sampling, all cohort members were nominally healthy, though unrecorded immune exposures were likely present. The donor was CMV seropositive and belonged to the group of around 300 seropositive cohort members. Every donor gave a peripheral blood sample, and the peripheral blood mononuclear cells from that sample were used for TCR beta sequencing. Genomic DNA was extracted from the blood cell samples with the Qiagen DNeasy Blood Extraction Kit. Preparation of the library involved the immunoSEQ multiplex PCR assay. A mixture of 60 forward primers for TCR Vbeta segments and 13 reverse primers for TCR Jbeta segments was used in the multiplex PCR. The CDR3 region of rearranged TCR beta genes was amplified from genomic DNA by a multiplex PCR assay. Amplified TCR beta libraries were sequenced as 87-base-pair reads on the Illumina HiSeq System. The authors' analysis ran thus. A later analysis counted about 80 million unique TCR beta chains across the 650 to 700 repertoires, and about 10 million of these chains were shared by at least two donors. To remove PCR and sequencing errors, raw reads were error-corrected and collapsed into unique sequences using a nearest-neighbor algorithm that merged closely related sequences. To assign V, D and J gene segments, CDR3 sequences were aligned to IMGT reference sequences. For a sequence to be retained, a match of at least six nucleotides to both a V gene segment and a J gene segment was required. A rearrangement counted as productive if the CDR3 had no stop codons and remained in frame with V and J, and every other rearrangement counted as non-productive. CDR3 was defined by IMGT convention, running from the second conserved V-encoded cysteine to the conserved J-encoded phenylalanine. Sequences without an unambiguous match to a single V gene segment were excluded from the earlier analysis of over 500 of the donors. An earlier analysis of around 600 of the donors classified V segments as functional when productive rearrangements were above 56.7% and as segregating when the standard deviation between donors was above 5%. A statistical classification framework was developed to diagnose cytomegalovirus status using the catalog of TCR beta chain sequences. A later analysis assigned V and J genes by comparing TCR nucleotide sequences with IMGT/GENE-DB human TR gene sequences. A later analysis assigned CDR3 sequences and most-parsimonious VDJ recombination scenarios with the TCRdist pipeline. In a later analysis, each TCR beta chain was defined by its CDR3 amino acid sequence together with its V-gene family, and reads without a unique V-gene family were excluded. A later analysis removed 592 highly shared, low-generation-probability nucleotide sequences to deal with suspected cross-contamination and a sequencing artifact. For each public chain, a later analysis derived a clonal expansion index from normalized ranks of inferred template counts within each repertoire. Generation probabilities in a later analysis came from a VDJ recombination model fitted to out-of-frame rearrangements, and those results were checked against IGoR. In a later analysis, TCR-TCR, TCR-HLA and TCR-CMV co-occurrence was scored with hypergeometric tests, and a repertoire-size bias correction was applied to TCR pairs. In a later analysis, false discovery rates were estimated by permuting HLA or CMV assignments 20 times. In a later analysis, co-occurring TCRs were grouped using DBSCAN, with TCRdist sequence similarity added in when clustering inside HLA-allele-positive subsets. Repertoires with fewer than 30,000 or more than 120,000 public chains, plus five repertoires with anomalous nucleotide sharing, were excluded from co-occurrence clustering. The table comes from immuneACCESS by way of TCRdb, which keeps in-frame sequences with V and J called. Part of the clones is missing from these tables; in studies checked, under half for an unresolved V gene and the rest for unknown reasons. V, J and clone size derive from that table, while D and trimming were established from the DNA sequence. Here the sample has about 130,000 clones; 77% occur a single time. 4.2% of the sample is held by the ten biggest clonotypes.

What the study reported, not specific to this receptor: The authors suggested that the approach could potentially be extended to other disease states and immunological phenotypes. Because HLA typing was missing for some donors at each locus, association tests included only the typed subset. A further reported finding was that TCR beta sequences accurately predicted the HLA-A and HLA-B alleles for most subjects in the first cohort. When HLA alleles, especially DR and DQ, strongly co-occurred, TCR associations were difficult to assign to individual alleles. Because counts were too low, seventeen rarely observed V segments, including chromosome 9 orphons, were left out of the earlier analysis of some 640 of the donors. In vitro tests confirmed that a few of the cytomegalovirus-associated TCR beta chains recognize cytomegalovirus antigens. This cohort had only TCR beta chains sequenced, and the lack of alpha or paired-chain data limited which features could be detected. According to a later analysis, TCR association rates differed among HLA loci, with DRB1 alleles showing the most associated TCRs and HLA-C alleles showing the fewest. Roughly uniform sequencing depth across donors was assumed in presence/absence analyses, although this assumption may not hold. In a later genetic analysis, a missense DCLRE1C variant was associated with V-gene and J-gene trimming of TCR beta chains, and the association was replicated in an independent cohort. A group of highly shared sequence variants was considered likely to be a technical artifact of the sequencing pipeline. In a later analysis, around 17,000 TCR beta sequences were associated with specific HLA alleles at a false discovery rate of 0.05. Correlated functional status among segregating V segments might be attributable to linkage disequilibrium, but an unknown experimental factor could not be ruled out. A later analysis found that HLA-associated TCR beta chains were more clonally expanded and had lower generation probabilities than equally common non-associated chains. A later analysis found that most CMV-associated TCR beta chains appeared HLA-restricted, with HLA associations seemingly driven largely by CMV exposure. The only immune exposure information available for the cohort was CMV serostatus. Several of the top co-occurrence clusters appeared to be linked to parvovirus B19, influenza, CMV and Epstein-Barr virus, according to a later analysis. Across donors, most TCR sequences were observed very rarely, whereas some public TCRs were present in many individuals. The study gave a list of some 150 TCR beta chains associated with cytomegalovirus. In both the original and validation cohorts, the classifier was reported to diagnose cytomegalovirus status with high specificity and sensitivity. According to a later genetic analysis, donors in an Asian-associated ancestry cluster had fewer N-insertions in productive TCRs than the approximately 700-donor mean. Because the 87-base-pair reads could not distinguish some IMGT-functional V segments, including TRBV6-2 and TRBV6-3, those segments were excluded. In an earlier analysis of about 540 of the donors, most TCR beta V segments were observed in productive rearrangements about 90% or about 30% of the time, broadly matching IMGT annotations.

V is cut back by 4 bases and J by 12 bases, with 6 bases in the junction unmatched. As encoded in the germline V gene (reference sequence), CDR1 is SGHKS while CDR2 is YYEKEE. The CDR3 contains 12 residues, cysteine and phenylalanine counted. This entry keeps only the CDR3 DNA: 36 bases, framed from base 1. Remarks on this clone: Its antigen is currently not known. Per-nucleotide qualities are absent, and no much larger clonotype sits a single base away.

The sample was PBMCs. The sequence joins TRBV5-5 to TRBJ2-4, with 8 bases matching TRBD2. This TCR derives from a male donor in good health and CMV-seropositive. The bases read TGTGCCAGCAGCAAGACTAGCGCGGCTCAGTACTTC. Its amino acids are CASSKTSAAQYF.